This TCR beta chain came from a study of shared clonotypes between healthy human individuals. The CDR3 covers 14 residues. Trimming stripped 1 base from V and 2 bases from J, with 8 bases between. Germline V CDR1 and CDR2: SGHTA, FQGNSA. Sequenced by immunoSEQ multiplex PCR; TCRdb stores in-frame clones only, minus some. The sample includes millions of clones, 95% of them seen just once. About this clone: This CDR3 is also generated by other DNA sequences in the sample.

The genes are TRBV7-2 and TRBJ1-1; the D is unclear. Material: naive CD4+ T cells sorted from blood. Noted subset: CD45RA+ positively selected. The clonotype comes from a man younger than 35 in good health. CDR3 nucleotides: TGTGCCAGCAGCTTAGGGACGGTAAACACTGAAGCTTTCTTT. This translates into CASSLGTVNTEAFF.